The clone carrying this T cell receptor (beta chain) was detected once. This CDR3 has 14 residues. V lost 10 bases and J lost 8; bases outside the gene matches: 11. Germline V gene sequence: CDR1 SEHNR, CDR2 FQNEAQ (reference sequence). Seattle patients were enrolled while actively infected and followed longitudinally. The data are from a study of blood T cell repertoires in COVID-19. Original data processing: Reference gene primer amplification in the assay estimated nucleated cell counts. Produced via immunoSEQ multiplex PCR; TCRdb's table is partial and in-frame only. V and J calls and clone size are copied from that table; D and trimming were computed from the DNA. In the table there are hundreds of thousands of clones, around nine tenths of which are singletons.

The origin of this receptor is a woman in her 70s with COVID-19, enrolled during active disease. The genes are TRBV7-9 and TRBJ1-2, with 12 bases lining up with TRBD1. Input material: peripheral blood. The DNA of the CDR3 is TGTGCCACCCAGAGAGGGGACAGGGGGCCCGGCTACACCTTC. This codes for CATQRGDRGPGYTF.